These 2 T cell receptor beta chains originate from one sample sequenced in a study of OX40 agonist ivuxolimab in advanced cancers. The library was generated by the immunoSEQ multiplex PCR assay. The immuneACCESS repertoire file appears here via TCRdb, limited to in-frame rearrangements. These files lack a portion of the clones; in checked studies, under half of the deficit traces to unresolved V genes, and the cause of the others is not known. For this sample the table gives about 53,000 clones, of which 84% were detected only once. The ten largest clones capture 4.6% of the sample. This specimen consisted of CD4+ or CD8+ T cells sorted from blood, obtained in a trial of the OX40 agonist ivuxolimab. Every receptor here comes from an adult with an advanced solid tumor such as melanoma, head and neck, liver or kidney cancer.

The chain couples TRBV28 to TRBJ2-1, with D unclear. Trimming pared 7 bases from V and 5 bases from J, leaving 9 bases between. This CDR3 is 12 amino acids long. Germline V gene lookup returns CDR1 MDHEN and CDR2 SYDVKM. CDR3 protein: CASTTPNNEQFF. CDR3 DNA sequence: TGTGCCAGCACCACCCCTAACAATGAGCAGTTCTTC.

Within the sample, this clone is medium-sized. This chain connects TRBV25-1 to TRBJ2-7; possible D gene TRBD1, 6 bases. The CDR3 loop spans 15 amino acids. CDR1 is MGHDK and CDR2 is SYGVNS in the germline V gene. Trimming removed 3 bases from V and 1 base from J, with 13 bases in between. For the CDR3, the DNA is TGTGCCAGCAGTGACACAGGGCCCAGGTCCTACGAGCAGTACTTC. Its protein is CASSDTGPRSYEQYF.